This TCR beta chain was captured by sequencing in a study of control samples from healthy donors and cancer patients. The CDR3 is 14 amino acids. V was trimmed by 0 bases and J by 6 bases, leaving 12 bases between them. The germline V gene encodes CDR1 SGDLS and CDR2 YYNGEE. Clones were read by immunoSEQ multiplex PCR, and TCRdb kept only the in-frame ones, dropping some. This sample has 100,000 to 150,000 clones; about nine tenths occur once, and the top ten carry around 2.5%. This TCR derives from a man in his forties in good health. The sequenced sample consisted of blood. The chain is built from TRBV9 and TRBJ1-1; D possibly corresponds to TRBD1 (6 bases). CDR3 protein: CASSVGGAGPEAFF. CDR3 nucleotides: TGTGCCAGCAGCGTAGGGGGGGCCGGCCCTGAAGCTTTCTTT.